One and the same sample provided the 20 T cell receptor beta chains below, sequenced in a study of T cell changes during pregnancy in multiple sclerosis. Some clones are missing from TCRdb's copy, which holds only in-frame ones; the method was immunoSEQ multiplex PCR. The top ten hold approximately 3% of the sample, which has tens of thousands of clones, roughly nine tenths seen once. The sample consisted of CD8+ T cells from peripheral blood mononuclear cells, taken before pregnancy. Every receptor here comes from a female donor with multiple sclerosis, enrolled in a pregnancy study.

J is TRBJ2-2 and V is TRBV13; D may be TRBD2 (7 bases). This CDR3 has 16 amino acids. Germline loops: CDR1 PRHDT, CDR2 FYEKMQ (reference sequence). V was shortened by 4 bases and J by 4 bases, with 16 bases between the two germline ends. The CDR3 here is CASSSRGGTPTGELFF. CDR3 DNA sequence: TGTGCCAGCAGCTCTAGGGGGGGGACCCCCACCGGGGAGCTGTTTTTT.

V is TRBV30 and J is TRBJ2-7; a possible D gene is TRBD1 (6 bases). The CDR3 sequence is 13 residues long. Trimming took off 2 bases at V and 5 bases at J, with 13 bases between the two ends. Germline loops: CDR1 GTSNPN, CDR2 SVGIG (reference sequence). The CDR3: CAWSPGTLNEQYF. The CDR3, as DNA: TGTGCCTGGAGTCCCGGGACACTTAACGAGCAGTACTTC.

CDR3 nucleotides: TGCGCCAGCAGCCAAGAATTCCAGGGGACCTCGAGATCCTATGGCTACACCTTC. Its translation is CASSQEFQGTSRSYGYTF. The J gene is TRBJ1-2, the V gene TRBV4-3; a possible D gene is TRBD1 (6 bases). CDR3 size: 18 residues. V lost 0 bases, J lost 4 bases, and 21 bases lay in between. Germline V gene lookup returns CDR1 LGHNA and CDR2 YSLEER.

The gene calls are TRBV19 and TRBJ1-4; 7 positions match TRBD1. The V segment lost 8 bases and the J segment 11 bases; nucleotides outside the gene matches: 8. Germline V gene sequence: CDR1 LNHDA, CDR2 SQIVND (reference sequence). This CDR3 region has 12 residues. CDR3 region: CASGVIQGKLFF. Here the CDR3 DNA reads TGTGCCAGTGGGGTGATACAGGGGAAACTGTTTTTT.

V is TRBV2 and J is TRBJ2-7; TRBD2 is a possible D gene (5 bases). CDR1 is SNHLY and CDR2 is FYNNEI in the germline V gene. The ends were cut back, 6 bases at V and 2 bases at J, with 11 bases in the middle. The CDR3 is 13 amino acids. The CDR3 reads CASSGLITYEQYF. CDR3 nucleotides: TGTGCCAGCAGCGGACTCATCACCTACGAGCAGTACTTC.

The chain is built from TRBV7-6 and TRBJ2-7; no reliable D call. V was trimmed by 5 bases and J by 2 bases, leaving 10 bases between them. In germline, CDR1 is SGHVS, CDR2 FNYEAQ. This CDR3 contains 13 residues. The CDR3 coding sequence is TGTGCCAGCAGCCCCCGTTTTACCTACGAGCAGTACTTC. Translating gives CASSPRFTYEQYF.

V and J are TRBV15 and TRBJ1-5, with a tentative D call TRBD1 (5 bases). Germline CDR1 is LNHNV and CDR2 is YYDKDF (reference sequence). This CDR3 is built from 14 residues. The V end was cut by 3 bases, the J end by 7 bases, with 13 bases between. The CDR3 loop reads CATSRSGPRQPQHF. CDR3 DNA sequence: TGTGCCACCAGCAGGTCAGGGCCACGGCAGCCCCAGCATTTT.

The chain carries TRBV27 and TRBJ1-6; D not certain. The CDR3 is 14 amino acids. Germline-derived CDR1 and CDR2 are MNHEY and SMNVEV (reference sequence). The V gene lost 6 bases and the J gene lost 0 bases, with 6 bases spanning the gap. DNA of the CDR3: TGTGCCAGCAGCGTCAGCTCCTATAATTCACCCCTCCACTTT. It encodes CASSVSSYNSPLHF.

This clone was detected only once. The chain combines TRBV5-1 with TRBJ2-5; 8 bases match TRBD1. The trim removed 2 bases at V and 0 bases at J, leaving 9 bases unmatched. The CDR3 has 17 amino acids. In germline, CDR1 is SGHRS, CDR2 YFSETQ. CDR3 bases: TGCGCCAGCAGCTTTTCCCCAGACAGGGGTCACCAAGAGACCCAGTACTTC. This translates into CASSFSPDRGHQETQYF.

The chain has TRBV5-6 and TRBJ1-5; D unclear. Trimming cost V 2 bases and J 7 bases, with 7 bases left between them. CDR1 is SGHDT, CDR2 YYEEEE, per germline. The CDR3 is 12 residues long. CDR3 protein: CASSFGLQPQHF. The CDR3 coding sequence is TGTGCCAGCAGCTTCGGACTACAGCCCCAGCATTTT.

This clone was seen a handful of times. The chain is built from TRBV7-6 and TRBJ1-5; tentative D call: TRBD1 (5 bases). The CDR3 is 14 amino acids. V was trimmed by 5 bases and J by 2 bases, leaving 10 bases between them. The V gene's germline CDR1 is SGHVS and CDR2 FNYEAQ. As DNA, the CDR3 is TGTGCCAGCAGCCCACGGGGGGGCAATCAGCCCCAGCATTTT. It codes for CASSPRGGNQPQHF.

This chain uses TRBV4-3 with TRBJ2-1, with D perhaps TRBD1 (5 bases). This CDR3 has 16 residues. V dropped 0 bases and J dropped 5 bases, with 14 bases sitting between them. Germline CDR1 LGHNA, CDR2 YSLEER. The CDR3 sequence: CASSQDLQVGHNEQFF. In DNA, the CDR3 is TGCGCCAGCAGCCAAGATTTACAGGTTGGGCACAATGAGCAGTTCTTC.

The gene calls are TRBV4-3 and TRBJ1-2, with TRBD1 matching 9 bases. V shed 0 bases and J 7 bases; nucleotides not matched to a gene: 3. This CDR3 has 14 residues. Germline CDR1 and CDR2: LGHNA and YSLEER. This CDR3 reads CASSQETGGSGYTF. The CDR3, as DNA: TGCGCCAGCAGCCAAGAGACAGGGGGAAGTGGCTACACCTTC.

The chain uses TRBV30 and TRBJ1-1; 7 bases map to TRBD1. Trimming removed 5 bases from V and 0 bases from J; junction bases left unmatched: 9. The CDR3 loop spans 15 amino acids. Looked up from germline, CDR1 is GTSNPN and CDR2 is SVGIG (reference sequence). CDR3 nucleotide sequence: TGTGCCTGGCTATTAAGCAGGGGGATGAACACTGAAGCTTTCTTT. It encodes CAWLLSRGMNTEAFF.

This chain connects TRBV6-1 to TRBJ2-3; 10 bases agree with TRBD1. Looked up from germline, CDR1 is MNHNS and CDR2 is SASEGT. The CDR3 length is 16 residues. J lost 2 bases, V lost 3 bases, and 5 bases had no gene match. For the CDR3, the DNA is TGTGCCAGCAGTGAGGGACAGGGGAGTTACACAGATACGCAGTATTTT. Protein: CASSEGQGSYTDTQYF.

The V gene is TRBV5-6, the J gene TRBJ2-1, with TRBD2 matching over 13 bases. The CDR3 extends over 14 amino acids. Germline V CDR1 and CDR2: SGHDT, YYEEEE. The J segment lost 10 bases and the V segment lost 4 bases, leaving 5 bases of the junction unmatched. The CDR3: CASSEGLAGWEQFF. The CDR3 nucleotides are TGTGCCAGCAGCGAGGGACTAGCGGGGTGGGAGCAGTTCTTC.

The chain couples TRBV7-7 to TRBJ2-7; 7 bases line up with TRBD1. This CDR3 is built from 13 residues. Germline loops: CDR1 SSHAT, CDR2 FNYEAQ (reference sequence). V trimming: 3 bases; J trimming: 5 bases; junction bases outside the gene matches: 4. CDR3 sequence: CASSLETGNEQYF. CDR3 coding DNA: TGTGCCAGCAGCTTGGAGACAGGGAACGAGCAGTACTTC.

The chain employs TRBV4-3 and TRBJ2-1; 9 positions agree with TRBD2. Germline V lookup: CDR1 LGHNA, CDR2 YSLEER. The trim removed 0 bases at V and 7 bases at J, leaving 4 bases unmatched. The CDR3 extends over 15 amino acids. The CDR3 sequence is CASSQDHLAGNEQFF. The CDR3 DNA sequence: TGCGCCAGCAGCCAAGACCACCTAGCGGGGAATGAGCAGTTCTTC.

The CDR3 reads CASSLGQGGTEAFF. The DNA of the CDR3 is TGCGCCAGCAGCTTGGGACAGGGAGGCACTGAAGCTTTCTTT. The chain is built from TRBV5-1 and TRBJ1-1; TRBD1 matches 7 bases. The CDR3 runs 14 residues. Germline CDR1 is SGHRS and CDR2 is YFSETQ. With V trimmed by 0 bases and J by 4 bases, 3 bases remained unmatched. Drawing the rest from reference TRBV5-1 and TRBJ1-1, the complete variable domain is KAGVTQTPRYLIKTRGQQVTLSCSPISGHRSVSWYQQTPGQGLQFLFEYFSETQRNKGNFPGRFSGRQFSNSRSEMNVSTLELGDSALYLCASSLGQGGTEAFFGQGTRLTVV.

This clone was counted once. The V and J genes are TRBV7-2 and TRBJ1-4, with D unresolved. CDR3 length: 12 amino acids. From germline, CDR1 is SGHTA and CDR2 FQGNSA. Deletions cut 1 base from V and 6 bases from J, with 3 bases between. The DNA for the CDR3 is TGTGCCAGCAGCTTAGTCGATGAAAAACTGTTTTTT. The encoded protein is CASSLVDEKLFF.